These 31 T cell receptor beta chains came from one sample sequenced in a study of T cell responses to AZD1222 COVID-19 vaccine. Repertoires were generated with immunoSEQ multiplex PCR, while TCRdb's copy carries only in-frame clones and drops some. This table holds some 140,000 clones, approximately 88% found once. Here the sequenced sample was peripheral blood, taken 28 days after the second AZD1222 dose. The receptors shown here come from an adult who received the AZD1222 COVID-19 vaccine.

Notes on this clone: The same CDR3 arises from other DNA sequences in this sample as well. CDR3 sequence: CAISDLAGAYEQYF. CDR3 bases: TGTGCCATCAGTGACCTAGCGGGAGCCTACGAGCAGTACTTC. This chain connects TRBV10-3 to TRBJ2-7; 10 bases are shared with TRBD2. Looked up from germline, CDR1 is ENHRY and CDR2 is SYGVKD. V was pared by 3 bases and J by 2 bases, with 1 base of the junction left unmatched. This CDR3 contains 14 residues.

This clone has just one count. The genes are TRBV4-1 and TRBJ1-5; TRBD1 agrees at 8 bases. CDR1 is MGHRA, CDR2 YSYEKL, per germline. V was clipped by 3 bases and J by 2 bases; unmatched bases: 6. This CDR3 spans 16 amino acids. CDR3 loop: CASSQGQDAGNQPQHF. CDR3 coding DNA: TGCGCCAGCAGCCAGGGACAGGATGCGGGCAATCAGCCCCAGCATTTT.

V is TRBV7-2 and J is TRBJ2-1; TRBD2 matches 9 bases. Trimming cost V 7 bases and J 0 bases; bases outside gene matches: 7. This CDR3 contains 16 residues. Germline V gives CDR1 SGHTA, CDR2 FQGNSA. The CDR3: CASKPQAGGSYNEQFF. Written as DNA, the CDR3 is TGTGCCAGCAAACCCCAAGCGGGGGGCTCCTACAATGAGCAGTTCTTC.

This chain uses TRBV15 with TRBJ1-5, with D possibly matching TRBD1 (6 bases). The germline gives CDR1 LNHNV, CDR2 YYDKDF (reference sequence). V dropped 3 bases and J dropped 0 bases, with 15 bases sitting between them. CDR3 length: 17 residues. The CDR3 here is CATSRDYRVYSNQPQHF. The CDR3 region has the DNA TGTGCCACCAGCAGGGATTACAGGGTTTATAGCAATCAGCCCCAGCATTTT.

The chain has TRBV19 and TRBJ1-4, with 9 bases lining up with TRBD1. Germline CDR1 reads LNHDA; CDR2 reads SQIVND (reference sequence). The CDR3 is 14 amino acids. The ends lost 4 bases at V and 8 bases at J; junction bases unmatched: 5. In DNA form, the CDR3 reads TGTGCCAGTAGTACCGGACAGGGGTGGGAAAAACTGTTTTTT. Translated, it gives CASSTGQGWEKLFF. Based on the CDR3 plus reference TRBV19 and TRBJ1-4, the full variable domain is DGGITQSPKYLFRKEGQNVTLSCEQNLNHDAMYWYRQDPGQGLRLIYYSQIVNDFQKGDIAEGYSVSREKKESFPLTVTSAQKNPTAFYLCASSTGQGWEKLFFGSGTQLSVL.

J is TRBJ1-5 and V is TRBV6-5; perhaps TRBD1 as D (5 bases). The germline gives CDR1 MNHEY, CDR2 SVGAGI. CDR3 length equals 14 residues. The V end lost 6 bases, the J end lost 4 bases, and 13 bases lay between the germline ends. The CDR3 reads CASSPTGGNQPQHF. CDR3 coding DNA: TGTGCCAGCAGCCCAACAGGTGGTAATCAGCCCCAGCATTTT.

The sample holds one count of this clone. The V gene is TRBV6-5, the J gene TRBJ1-5; no reliable D call. This CDR3 comprises 15 residues. The ends were cut back, 6 bases at V and 5 bases at J, with 17 bases in the middle. Per germline, CDR1 MNHEY and CDR2 SVGAGI. For the CDR3, the DNA is TGTGCCAGCAGGAGAACCCCCGTGGCGGATCAGCCCCAGCATTTT. It is translated as CASRRTPVADQPQHF.

The rearrangement links TRBV9 to TRBJ2-2, with D hard to call. CDR1 and CDR2 (germline): SGDLS, YYNGEE. There are 16 residues in the CDR3. With 4 bases removed from V and 0 bases from J, the gap between germline ends came to 13 bases. For the CDR3, the DNA is TGTGCCAGCAGCCTGACATCGTACGCGAACACCGGGGAGCTGTTTTTT. Residues: CASSLTSYANTGELFF.

The chain recombines TRBV30 with TRBJ2-7, with 12 nucleotides matching TRBD1. This CDR3 contains 13 residues. Germline values: CDR1 GTSNPN, CDR2 SVGIG (reference sequence). V shed 3 bases, J shed 9 bases, and the junction held 6 bases outside the gene matches. Written as DNA, the CDR3 is TGTGCCTGGAGCCCGGGACAGGGGGCTTGGCAGTACTTC. It encodes CAWSPGQGAWQYF.

The chain combines TRBV9 with TRBJ1-4; 7 nucleotides line up with TRBD1. The CDR3 is 15 amino acids. Trimming cost V 0 bases and J 8 bases; bases outside gene matches: 7. Per germline, CDR1 SGDLS and CDR2 YYNGEE. The DNA for the CDR3 is TGTGCCAGCAGCGTAGCTTCCAGGGGGAGCGAAAAACTGTTTTTT. Its protein product is CASSVASRGSEKLFF.

The J gene is TRBJ2-1, the V gene TRBV2, with 13 bases aligning to TRBD2. The germline V gene encodes CDR1 SNHLY and CDR2 FYNNEI. Trimming at V came to 6 bases and at J to 8 bases, leaving 7 bases not matched to a gene. This CDR3 has 15 amino acids. The CDR3 reads CASSQLAGGPYEQFF. CDR3 nucleotides: TGTGCCAGCAGCCAACTAGCGGGAGGGCCTTATGAGCAGTTCTTC.

The CDR3 sequence is CASSLFASGMGNEQFF. The DNA of the CDR3 is TGCGCCAGCAGCTTGTTCGCTAGCGGGATGGGCAATGAGCAGTTCTTC. V and J are TRBV5-1 and TRBJ2-1; 9 bases agree with TRBD2. Trimming took 1 base from V and 6 from J; bases not matched to a gene: 8. This CDR3 contains 16 residues. Germline V gives CDR1 SGHRS, CDR2 YFSETQ.

The chain couples TRBV5-1 to TRBJ2-2; 8 bases align to TRBD1. Per the germline V gene, CDR1 is SGHRS and CDR2 is YFSETQ. CDR3 length: 16 amino acids. The J segment lost 4 bases and the V segment lost 4 bases, leaving 9 bases of the junction unmatched. The CDR3 nucleotides are TGCGCCAGCAGCCCAAGGACAGGGACGAGCACCGGGGAGCTGTTTTTT. It is translated as CASSPRTGTSTGELFF.

The V call is TRBV30, the J call TRBJ2-2; no clear D. The germline V gene encodes CDR1 GTSNPN and CDR2 SVGIG (reference sequence). The CDR3 sequence is 14 residues long. V shed 4 bases and J shed 1 base, with 10 bases lying between them. CDR3 residues: CAWKESENTGELFF. CDR3 nucleotide sequence: TGTGCCTGGAAGGAGAGTGAGAACACCGGGGAGCTGTTTTTT. The full variable domain, completed using reference TRBV30 and TRBJ2-2, is SQTIHQWPATLVQPVGSPLSLECTVEGTSNPNLYWYRQAAGRGLQLLFYSVGIGQISSEVPQNLSASRPQDRQFILSSKKLLLSDSGFYLCAWKESENTGELFFGEGSRLTVL.

The chain carries TRBV19 and TRBJ1-1; TRBD1 matches 9 bases. CDR1 and CDR2 from the germline V gene are LNHDA and SQIVND (reference sequence). V was clipped by 5 bases and J by 4 bases; unmatched bases: 5. The CDR3 loop spans 14 amino acids. Written as DNA, the CDR3 is TGTGCCAGTAGTCGGGACAGGGCAATCACTGAAGCTTTCTTT. Its protein is CASSRDRAITEAFF.

This clone is a singleton in its sample. The chain employs TRBV15 and TRBJ2-7; TRBD2 aligns across 9 bases. There are 18 residues in the CDR3. V lost 0 bases, J lost 0 bases, and 9 bases stayed unmatched. Germline V gives CDR1 LNHNV, CDR2 YYDKDF (reference sequence). CDR3 in amino acids: CATSRDRLAGASSYEQYF. CDR3 sequence (DNA): TGTGCCACCAGCAGAGACAGGTTAGCGGGAGCGAGCTCCTACGAGCAGTACTTC.

The V gene is TRBV29-1, the J gene TRBJ2-5; D may be TRBD1 (5 bases). Germline-derived CDR1 and CDR2 are SQVTM and ANQGSEA. This CDR3 region has 13 residues. Trimming removed 3 bases at V and 4 bases at J, with 12 bases between. DNA of the CDR3: TGCAGCGTTGACAGTCCTCAGGGAGAGACCCAGTACTTC. Translation gives CSVDSPQGETQYF. The complete variable domain, with remaining parts taken from reference TRBV29-1 and TRBJ2-5, reads SAVISQKPSRDICQRGTSLTIQCQVDSQVTMMFWYRQQPGQSLTLIATANQGSEATYESGFVIDKFPISRPNLTFSTLTVSNMSPEDSSIYLCSVDSPQGETQYFGPGTRLLVL.

This chain links TRBV19 with TRBJ1-1; D gene unclear. Germline V gene lookup returns CDR1 LNHDA and CDR2 SQIVND (reference sequence). This CDR3 contains 11 residues. V lost 8 bases, J lost 5 bases, and 9 bases lay in between. CDR3 sequence: CASGFWTEAFF. The CDR3 coding sequence is TGTGCCAGTGGATTTTGGACTGAAGCTTTCTTT. Drawing the rest from reference TRBV19 and TRBJ1-1, the complete variable domain is DGGITQSPKYLFRKEGQNVTLSCEQNLNHDAMYWYRQDPGQGLRLIYYSQIVNDFQKGDIAEGYSVSREKKESFPLTVTSAQKNPTAFYLCASGFWTEAFFGQGTRLTVV.

This clone is a singleton in its sample. The chain carries TRBV4-2 and TRBJ1-3, with D tentatively TRBD1 (5 bases). V lost 0 bases, J lost 4 bases, and 13 bases lay in between. The CDR3 runs 16 residues. Germline V gives CDR1 LGHNA, CDR2 YNFKEQ. The chain's CDR3 is CASSQERGTGGNTIYF. The DNA of the CDR3 is TGTGCCAGCAGCCAAGAACGGGGAACAGGAGGAAACACCATATATTTT.

V is TRBV7-2 and J is TRBJ2-7; TRBD2 is a possible D gene (5 bases). The CDR3 totals 14 residues. Deletions cut 1 base from V and 1 base from J, with 8 bases between. CDR1 is SGHTA and CDR2 is FQGNSA in the germline V gene. The CDR3 nucleotides are TGTGCCAGCAGCTTAGGGGAGCGATCCTACGAGCAGTACTTC. Translating it yields CASSLGERSYEQYF. The full variable domain, rest sourced from reference TRBV7-2 and TRBJ2-7, is GAGVSQSPSNKVTEKGKDVELRCDPISGHTALYWYRQSLGQGLEFLIYFQGNSAPDKSGLPSDRFSAERTGGSVSTLTIQRTQQEDSAVYLCASSLGERSYEQYFGPGTRLTVT.

The V call is TRBV20-1, the J call TRBJ2-7; D is perhaps TRBD1 (6 bases). The CDR3 consists of 11 residues. The V end was cut by 7 bases, the J end by 4 bases, with 11 bases between. Germline values: CDR1 DFQATT, CDR2 SNEGSKA (reference sequence). The CDR3 DNA reads TGCAGTGGGACCAGGGGTTACGAGCAGTACTTC. Translation: CSGTRGYEQYF.

For the CDR3, the DNA is TGCGCCAGCAGCCAGGGGTCGGTTAATGAGCAGTTCTTC. Its protein is CASSQGSVNEQFF. This chain uses TRBV5-1 with TRBJ2-1, with D perhaps TRBD1 (6 bases). The CDR3 is 13 amino acids. Germline V gives CDR1 SGHRS, CDR2 YFSETQ. Between the trimmed V and J ends, which lost 4 bases and 7 bases, there was a span of 12 bases.

The gene calls are TRBV6-5 and TRBJ1-5; D unclear. Looked up from germline, CDR1 is MNHEY and CDR2 is SVGAGI. The V and J ends lost 0 bases and 3 bases respectively, with 9 bases between them. The CDR3 has 15 residues. The CDR3 protein is CASSYSIHPNQPQHF. CDR3 sequence (DNA): TGTGCCAGCAGTTACTCGATACACCCCAATCAGCCCCAGCATTTT.

This clone was observed a single time. The gene calls are TRBV27 and TRBJ2-1, with D possibly being TRBD1 (8 bases). The CDR3 length is 14 residues. The germline gives CDR1 MNHEY, CDR2 SMNVEV (reference sequence). V was shortened by 4 bases and J by 7 bases, with 14 bases between the two germline ends. The CDR3 loop is CASSSGRTGNEQFF. The DNA of the CDR3 is TGTGCCAGCAGTTCCGGGAGGACAGGGAATGAGCAGTTCTTC.

The CDR3 loop reads CASSLGLAGDGSYEQYF. The DNA for the CDR3 is TGTGCCAGCAGTTTAGGACTAGCGGGGGACGGTTCCTACGAGCAGTACTTC. The rearrangement links TRBV27 to TRBJ2-7, with TRBD2 matching over 13 bases. Germline V gene data show CDR1 as MNHEY and CDR2 as SMNVEV (reference sequence). The CDR3 totals 17 residues. The V segment lost 2 bases and the J segment 1 base; nucleotides outside the gene matches: 5.

Regarding this clone: The junction does not match germline at one end; this may be a read error. This chain connects TRBV13 to TRBJ2-6, with D possibly matching TRBD1 (6 bases). The CDR3 contains 13 residues. The V gene's germline CDR1 is PRHDT and CDR2 FYEKMQ (reference sequence). The CDR3 loop is CASSSDRATVLTF. The CDR3 coding sequence is TGTGCCAGCAGCTCGGACAGAGCCACCGTCCTGACTTTC.

The CDR3 sequence: CASSQDSSRFGEKLFF. The CDR3 DNA reads TGTGCCAGCAGCCAAGATTCCTCTAGGTTTGGTGAAAAACTGTTTTTT. The chain carries TRBV3-1 (or the pseudogene TRBV3-2) and TRBJ1-4; no firm D call. Trimming left V 0 bases short and J 7 bases short, with 15 bases between. Germline CDR1 reads LGHDT; CDR2 reads YNNKEL (reference sequence). The CDR3 has 16 residues.

This chain links TRBV5-4 with TRBJ1-2; 8 positions agree with TRBD1. The CDR3 consists of 16 residues. Germline CDR1 SGHNT, CDR2 YYREEE (reference sequence). The ends lost 4 bases at V and 0 bases at J; junction bases unmatched: 8. Here the CDR3 reads CASSVDRTGTNYGYTF. The CDR3 DNA sequence: TGTGCCAGCAGCGTTGACAGGACAGGGACTAACTATGGCTACACCTTC.

V and J are TRBV7-8 and TRBJ1-1, with 9 bases aligning to TRBD1. The V gene's germline CDR1 is SGHVS and CDR2 FQNEAQ. Losses at the gene ends were 5 bases for V and 10 bases for J; bases not matched to a gene: 5. This CDR3 has 12 residues. DNA of the CDR3: TGTGCCAGCAGCAGGGACAGGGAAACAGCTTTCTTT. It specifies CASSRDRETAFF.

This clone was counted a few times. The rearrangement joins TRBV4-2 to TRBJ1-1, with a tentative D call TRBD1 (5 bases). CDR1 is LGHNA, CDR2 YNFKEQ, per germline. This CDR3 has 18 amino acids. Trimming pared 0 bases from V and 3 bases from J, leaving 20 bases between. The CDR3 loop is CASSQDNRGRGAYTEAFF. As DNA, the CDR3 is TGTGCCAGCAGCCAAGATAACCGGGGGAGAGGAGCGTACACTGAAGCTTTCTTT.

The gene calls are TRBV6-6 and TRBJ2-5, with TRBD2 identical over 10 bases. Germline V gene sequence: CDR1 MNHNY, CDR2 SVGAGI (reference sequence). Germline trimming cut 6 bases from V and 5 bases from J; bases unmatched to any gene: 9. This CDR3 contains 15 residues. The CDR3 DNA follows: TGTGCCAGCAGCTCCCAGCGGGGGGGCCTGGAGACCCAGTACTTC. Amino acids: CASSSQRGGLETQYF.